The next 31 T cell receptor beta chains were all read from a single sample in a study of T cell repertoires in cytomegalovirus infection (dated by TCRdb to between 2018 and 2020). For these receptors, no antigen is known. Sample treatment or condition, as interpreted from the label and publication: in vitro stimulation with specific CMV peptide epitopes to enrich CMV-specific T cells. TCRdb shows the sequencer as Illumina HiSeq 1500. Through fastp at Q25 and MiXCR, TCRdb rebuilt clones from the public reads, retaining in-frame beta chains. Each entry merges the rows of one CDR3 protein and shows their most common DNA and genes. The sample yields about 220,000 distinct CDR3 sequences; approximately 40% were counted once. The top ten constitute more than 50% of the sample. The sequencing here drew on CD8+ T cells from cultured PBMCs, taken from culture after CMV antigen stimulation. The source of these receptors is a human donor in good health (CMV status not recorded). Some clones in this sample may be carry-over from other donors' samples.

The rearrangement links TRBV27 to TRBJ1-1; 7 bases line up with TRBD1. The CDR3 consists of 15 residues. Looked up from germline, CDR1 is MNHEY and CDR2 is SMNVEV (reference sequence). The V gene end was trimmed by 6 bases and the J gene end by 2 bases; junction bases not matched to a gene: 9. The DNA of the CDR3 is TGTGCCAGCAGGAAGTATGGACAGGTTAACACTGAAGCTTTCTTT. It yields the protein CASRKYGQVNTEAFF.

The chain links TRBV7-2 to TRBJ2-5; 8 bases match TRBD1. Germline V gene sequence: CDR1 SGHTA, CDR2 FQGNSA. Trimming took 2 bases from V and 1 from J; bases not matched to a gene: 3. CDR3 length: 15 residues. CDR3 sequence: CASSLTGGTQETQYF. The CDR3 DNA reads as TGTGCCAGCAGCTTAACAGGGGGGACCCAAGAGACCCAGTACTTC. The full variable domain, its missing parts supplied by reference TRBV7-2 and TRBJ2-5, is GAGVSQSPSNKVTEKGKDVELRCDPISGHTALYWYRQSLGQGLEFLIYFQGNSAPDKSGLPSDRFSAERTGGSVSTLTIQRTQQEDSAVYLCASSLTGGTQETQYFGPGTRLLVL.

In this sample, this clonotype turned up many times. This chain joins TRBV7-6 and TRBJ1-1; possible D gene TRBD1, 5 bases. This CDR3 spans 17 amino acids. Trimming cost V 2 bases and J 5 bases, with 21 bases left between them. CDR1 and CDR2 from the germline V gene are SGHVS and FNYEAQ. The CDR3 spells CASSLKATVSKKTEAFF. The CDR3 DNA is TGTGCCAGCAGCTTAAAAGCGACAGTGAGCAAAAAGACTGAAGCTTTCTTT. Together with reference TRBV7-6 and TRBJ1-1, the CDR3 gives the full variable domain: GAGVSQSPRYKVTKRGQDVALRCDPISGHVSLYWYRQALGQGPEFLTYFNYEAQQDKSGLPNDRFSAERPEGSISTLTIQRTEQRDSAMYRCASSLKATVSKKTEAFFGQGTRLTVV.

The V call is TRBV18, the J call TRBJ2-1, with 7 bases that match TRBD1. CDR3 size: 13 residues. In germline, CDR1 is KGHSH, CDR2 LQKENI. The junction had 6 bases not matched to a gene; V was cut back by 3 bases and J by 10 bases. This CDR3 is CASSPPDRREQFF. CDR3 sequence (DNA): TGTGCCAGCTCACCCCCGGACAGGCGGGAGCAGTTCTTC.

The chain links TRBV6-1 to TRBJ2-2, with D perhaps matching TRBD2 (6 bases). The CDR3 runs to 15 residues. Germline-derived CDR1 and CDR2 are MNHNS and SASEGT. V lost 1 base to trimming and J lost 6 bases, with 12 bases between them. CDR3: CASSEGQEGPGELFF. CDR3 bases: TGTGCCAGCAGTGAAGGCCAGGAGGGGCCCGGGGAGCTGTTTTTT.

This clonotype was counted only a few times. V gene TRBV11-1 combines with J gene TRBJ2-7; a weak D match, TRBD1 (6 bases). The V gene's germline CDR1 is SGHAT and CDR2 FQDESV (reference sequence). Trimming pared 5 bases from V and 0 bases from J, leaving 14 bases between. The CDR3 has 15 residues. The CDR3: CASSNPGQDSYEQYF. In DNA, the CDR3 is TGTGCCAGCAGCAATCCGGGACAAGACTCCTACGAGCAGTACTTC.

The sample holds many counts of this clonotype. The chain carries TRBV7-4 and TRBJ2-7; D unresolved. The germline V and J ends were trimmed by 4 bases and 0 bases, with 22 bases remaining between them. The CDR3 is 18 residues long. Germline V CDR1 and CDR2: SGHVT, SQSDAQ. CDR3 protein: CASSSHPWSGNFSYEQYF. The CDR3 DNA reads TGTGCCAGCAGCTCACACCCCTGGTCCGGAAACTTCTCCTACGAGCAGTACTTC.

The J gene is TRBJ1-1, the V gene TRBV6-2 or TRBV6-3; D is ambiguous. The V gene lost 4 bases and the J gene lost 6 bases, with 6 bases spanning the gap. From germline, CDR1 is MNHEY and CDR2 SVGEGT. The CDR3 runs to 11 residues. CDR3 in DNA: TGTGCCAGCAGTTCCGGGCCTGAAGCTTTCTTT. The encoded protein is CASSSGPEAFF.

This clonotype was seen only a few times. This chain joins TRBV12-3 or TRBV12-4 and TRBJ1-1; D is unclear. The V gene lost 7 bases and the J gene lost 1 base, with 7 bases spanning the gap. The CDR3 sequence is 12 residues long. The CDR3 DNA reads as TGTGCCAGCATGCGCCAGAACACTGAAGCTTTCTTT. Its translation: CASMRQNTEAFF.

This rearrangement joins TRBV7-8 to TRBJ1-1; 7 positions match TRBD1. Looked up from germline, CDR1 is SGHVS and CDR2 is FQNEAQ. The CDR3 is 12 amino acids. V shed 5 bases, J shed 7 bases, and the junction held 4 bases outside the gene matches. The CDR3 nucleotides read TGTGCCAGCAGCGTTAGGGACAGTGAAGCTTTCTTT. It codes for CASSVRDSEAFF.

The chain recombines TRBV27 with TRBJ2-7, with a weak D call TRBD1 (5 bases). The germline V gene has CDR1 MNHEY and CDR2 SMNVEV (reference sequence). Trimming cost V 5 bases and J 1 base, with 18 bases left between them. The CDR3 runs 16 residues. CDR3 region: CASSPSVGPSSYEQYF. The CDR3 nucleotides are TGTGCCAGCAGTCCTTCCGTGGGGCCCTCATCCTACGAGCAGTACTTC.

In its sample, this clonotype was seen a few times. V gene TRBV7-6 combines with J gene TRBJ2-3; 9 nucleotides agree with TRBD1. Germline trimming cut 3 bases from V and 2 bases from J; bases unmatched to any gene: 12. The germline gives CDR1 SGHVS, CDR2 FNYEAQ. The CDR3 loop spans 18 amino acids. This CDR3 reads CASSFSLGDRAHTDTQYF. CDR3 bases: TGTGCCAGCAGCTTTAGCCTAGGGGACAGGGCACACACAGATACGCAGTATTTT.

This chain connects TRBV2 to TRBJ2-1; 10 bases align to TRBD1. The CDR3 loop spans 15 amino acids. Germline lookup yields CDR1 SNHLY and CDR2 FYNNEI. V shed 6 bases and J 3 bases; nucleotides not matched to a gene: 5. CDR3 nucleotides: TGTGCCAGCAGGCCCGGGGACAGGGGCTACAATGAGCAGTTCTTC. Protein: CASRPGDRGYNEQFF.

In its sample, this clonotype was seen a few times. This chain uses TRBV7-9 with TRBJ2-4; the D is unclear. The V end was cut by 5 bases, the J end by 3 bases, with 14 bases between. The CDR3 extends over 15 amino acids. CDR1 is SEHNR, CDR2 FQNEAQ, per germline (reference sequence). The CDR3 DNA reads as TGTGCCAGCAGCGAAGGTGGTTGGGACAAAAACATTCAGTACTTC. This translates into CASSEGGWDKNIQYF.

CDR3 DNA: TGTGCCAGCAGCTCTTACACCAGTATCTCCTACGAGCAGTACTTC. Encoded protein: CASSSYTSISYEQYF. The rearrangement uses TRBV7-9 and TRBJ2-7, with D uncertain. There are 15 residues in the CDR3. The germline V and J ends were trimmed by 4 bases and 0 bases, with 13 bases remaining between them. Germline CDR1 reads SEHNR; CDR2 reads FQNEAQ (reference sequence).

This clonotype has a handful of counts. This chain uses TRBV7-6 with TRBJ2-5; 10 bases are shared with TRBD2. This CDR3 has 14 amino acids. Per the germline V gene, CDR1 is SGHVS and CDR2 is FNYEAQ. Germline trimming cut 4 bases from V and 5 bases from J; bases unmatched to any gene: 4. The DNA of the CDR3 is TGTGCCAGCAGCTCGGGACTAGCGTGGGAGACCCAGTACTTC. This sequence encodes CASSSGLAWETQYF.

This clonotype was found once. The rearrangement links TRBV24-1 to TRBJ2-7; a weak D match, TRBD1 (6 bases). The CDR3 spans 13 residues. Between the trimmed V and J ends, which lost 4 bases and 4 bases, there was a span of 10 bases. CDR1 is KGHDR and CDR2 is SFDVKD in the germline V gene. The DNA of the CDR3 is TGTGCCACCAGTGACCACAGGGAATACGAGCAGTACTTC. Translation gives CATSDHREYEQYF.

There are many counts of this clonotype. This chain joins TRBV7-6 and TRBJ2-7, with unresolved D. This CDR3 has 14 residues. The germline V and J ends were trimmed by 1 base and 2 bases, with 9 bases remaining between them. Germline CDR1 and CDR2: SGHVS and FNYEAQ. The CDR3, as DNA: TGTGCCAGCAGCTTAGATCCTGAAACCTACGAGCAGTACTTC. The encoded protein is CASSLDPETYEQYF.

The chain recombines TRBV6-5 with TRBJ2-3, with 15 bases identical to TRBD2. J gave up 4 bases and V 2 bases, and 7 bases lay outside the gene matches. This CDR3 has 18 amino acids. Per the germline V gene, CDR1 is MNHEY and CDR2 is SVGAGI. Here the CDR3 DNA reads TGTGCCAGCAGTTACACCGGGACTAGCGGGGGGCTATCAGATACGCAGTATTTT. Its translation is CASSYTGTSGGLSDTQYF.

This clonotype was recorded many times. In DNA form, the CDR3 reads TGTGCCAGCAGCTTAGACGGAGGTCTCGACGAGCAGTACTTC. It yields the protein CASSLDGGLDEQYF. This chain joins TRBV7-2 and TRBJ2-7, with D possibly matching TRBD2 (5 bases). This CDR3 spans 14 amino acids. V dropped 1 base and J dropped 5 bases, with 12 bases sitting between them. Per germline, CDR1 SGHTA and CDR2 FQGNSA.

The chain employs TRBV2 and TRBJ2-3; no clear D. Looked up from germline, CDR1 is SNHLY and CDR2 is FYNNEI. This CDR3 spans 15 amino acids. Trimming shortened V by 3 bases and J by 1 base, and 11 bases separated the two germline ends. Written as DNA, the CDR3 is TGTGCCAGCAGTGAGTGGTTGGTAGGCACAGATACGCAGTATTTT. Protein sequence: CASSEWLVGTDTQYF. The full variable domain, in which reference TRBV2 and TRBJ2-3 provide the parts outside the CDR3, is EPEVTQTPSHQVTQMGQEVILRCVPISNHLYFYWYRQILGQKVEFLVSFYNNEISEKSEIFDDQFSVERPDGSNFTLKIRSTKLEDSAMYFCASSEWLVGTDTQYFGPGTRLTVL.

The CDR3 is CASSFSNNEQFF. Here the CDR3 DNA reads TGTGCCAGCAGTTTTAGTAACAATGAGCAGTTCTTC. This chain links TRBV28 with TRBJ2-1, with D unclear. Per germline, CDR1 MDHEN and CDR2 SYDVKM. The CDR3 totals 12 residues. Trimming cost V 3 bases and J 5 bases, with 5 bases left between them.

At least ten counts were recorded for this clonotype. The gene calls are TRBV7-8 and TRBJ2-3; 14 nucleotides agree with TRBD2. Per the germline V gene, CDR1 is SGHVS and CDR2 is FQNEAQ. The CDR3 loop spans 18 amino acids. V lost 5 bases and J lost 3; bases outside the gene matches: 10. CDR3 bases: TGTGCCAGCAGCCTATGGGGACTAGCGGGAGTGCGTACAGATACGCAGTATTTT. This gives the protein CASSLWGLAGVRTDTQYF.

The chain has TRBV11-2 and TRBJ2-1; D remains unclear. The CDR3 is 12 residues long. Trimming left V 3 bases short and J 8 bases short, with 8 bases between. CDR1 and CDR2 from the germline V gene are SGHAT and FQNNGV. In DNA, the CDR3 is TGTGCCAGCAGCTTCTCCGGAGATGAGCAGTTCTTC. It translates to CASSFSGDEQFF.

This clonotype was counted at least ten times. For the CDR3, the DNA is TGTGCCAGCAGCTTAAGTGCGCTCCACAATGAGCAGTTCTTC. Its protein product is CASSLSALHNEQFF. The V gene is TRBV7-3, the J gene TRBJ2-1; D is uncertain. Trimming cost V 1 base and J 5 bases, with 9 bases left between them. Germline values: CDR1 SGHTA, CDR2 FQGTGA. This CDR3 is built from 14 residues.

The CDR3 coding sequence is TGTGCCAGCAGCCCAGTGGGGACAACTGACTATGGCTACACCTTC. Translated: CASSPVGTTDYGYTF. J is TRBJ1-2 and V is TRBV7-9; a possible D gene is TRBD1 (6 bases). V lost 5 bases and J 3 bases, leaving 16 bases between the germline ends. This CDR3 is 15 amino acids long. Germline V gene data show CDR1 as SEHNR and CDR2 as FQNEAQ (reference sequence).

The rearrangement uses TRBV19 and TRBJ2-1; 11 bases are shared with TRBD1. The trim removed 2 bases at V and 7 bases at J, leaving 10 bases unmatched. CDR3 length equals 17 residues. CDR1 and CDR2 from the germline V gene are LNHDA and SQIVND (reference sequence). CDR3 region: CASSILFGQGALNEQFF. CDR3 DNA sequence: TGTGCCAGTAGTATACTATTCGGACAGGGGGCGCTTAATGAGCAGTTCTTC.

The chain joins TRBV4-2 to TRBJ2-3; D perhaps matches TRBD2 (6 bases). The CDR3 totals 15 residues. Germline CDR1 reads LGHNA; CDR2 reads YNFKEQ. The ends were cut back, 4 bases at V and 0 bases at J, with 11 bases in the middle. The CDR3 bases are TGTGCCAGCAGCCTCCGGAGGGCCAGCACAGATACGCAGTATTTT. As protein: CASSLRRASTDTQYF.

The V and J genes are TRBV7-4 and TRBJ2-1, with TRBD1 identical over 10 bases. Germline CDR1 SGHVT, CDR2 SQSDAQ. CDR3 length equals 15 residues. J lost 10 bases, V lost 3 bases, and 9 bases had no gene match. CDR3 DNA: TGTGCCAGCAGCTTTGCGGGACAGGGGATTTGGGAGCAGTTCTTC. Residues: CASSFAGQGIWEQFF.

This clonotype showed up just a few times. The rearrangement links TRBV7-8 to TRBJ2-1; 10 nucleotides line up with TRBD2. From germline, CDR1 is SGHVS and CDR2 FQNEAQ. V was pared by 5 bases and J by 2 bases, with 9 bases of the junction left unmatched. This CDR3 contains 17 residues. The CDR3 spells CASSPLRLAGAYNEQFF. The CDR3 DNA is TGTGCCAGCAGCCCCCTCCGACTAGCGGGCGCCTACAATGAGCAGTTCTTC.

This clonotype was seen only a few times. The V call is TRBV7-3, the J call TRBJ1-1, with unresolved D. V dropped 5 bases and J dropped 6 bases, with 10 bases sitting between them. This CDR3 is built from 12 residues. CDR1 SGHTA and CDR2 FQGTGA come from the germline V gene. DNA of the CDR3: TGTGCCAGCAGCCAAACTGGATCTGAAGCTTTCTTT. Translating it yields CASSQTGSEAFF. Complete variable domain (other parts from reference TRBV7-3 and TRBJ1-1): GAGVSQTPSNKVTEKGKYVELRCDPISGHTALYWYRQSLGQGPEFLIYFQGTGAADDSGLPNDRFFAVRPEGSVSTLKIQRTERGDSAVYLCASSQTGSEAFFGQGTRLTVV.